What follows are 30 T cell receptor beta chains derived from one specimen sequenced in a study of cytomegalovirus exposure and HLA in healthy donors. The primer mix had 60 Vbeta and 13 Jbeta primers. The assay was immunoSEQ multiplex PCR, and TCRdb's table has in-frame clones only and misses some. This table holds 100,000 to 150,000 clones, more than 65% found once. What was sequenced was PBMCs. The source of these receptors is a woman younger than 30 in good health and CMV-seronegative.

This rearrangement joins TRBV11-2 to TRBJ2-7; TRBD2 matches 7 bases. V lost 6 bases, J lost 5 bases, and 4 bases stayed unmatched. The CDR3 covers 12 residues. CDR1 SGHAT and CDR2 FQNNGV come from the germline V gene. CDR3: CASRGGRDEQYF. The CDR3, as DNA: TGTGCCAGCAGGGGCGGGAGAGACGAGCAGTACTTC.

The chain uses TRBV7-9 and TRBJ2-5, with 8 bases lining up with TRBD1. The germline gives CDR1 SEHNR, CDR2 FQNEAQ (reference sequence). The CDR3 runs 16 residues. The ends lost 7 bases at V and 5 bases at J; junction bases unmatched: 15. In DNA form, the CDR3 reads TGTGCCAGCAACTACCAGCCGACAGGGGTATTGGAGACCCAGTACTTC. Its protein is CASNYQPTGVLETQYF. The whole variable domain, filled in from reference TRBV7-9 and TRBJ2-5, reads DTGVSQNPRHKITKRGQNVTFRCDPISEHNRLYWYRQTLGQGPEFLTYFQNEAQLEKSRLLSDRFSAERPKGSFSTLEIQRTEQGDSAMYLCASNYQPTGVLETQYFGPGTRLLVL.

The chain carries TRBV6-6 and TRBJ2-5, with D perhaps matching TRBD1 (6 bases). The J call is in doubt because the DNA end fits TRBJ2-7 better. The CDR3 runs 15 residues. CDR1 is MNHNY, CDR2 SVGAGI, per germline (reference sequence). The CDR3, as DNA: TGTGCCAGCAGTTTCGAACAGGGAAACCCCTACGAGCAGTACTTC. As protein: CASSFEQGNPYEQYF.

J is TRBJ1-1 and V is TRBV4-2; TRBD1 matches at 10 bases. The CDR3 is 16 residues long. V shed 4 bases, J shed 5 bases, and the junction held 10 bases outside the gene matches. Germline V lookup: CDR1 LGHNA, CDR2 YNFKEQ. The CDR3 sequence is CASSLGQGVEGTEAFF. The CDR3, as DNA: TGTGCCAGCAGCCTTGGACAGGGGGTAGAGGGGACTGAAGCTTTCTTT.

The chain links TRBV19 to TRBJ1-2; D is perhaps TRBD1 (6 bases). V lost 5 bases and J lost 2, with 9 bases in between. Germline V gene data show CDR1 as LNHDA and CDR2 as SQIVND (reference sequence). The CDR3 totals 13 residues. The CDR3 reads CASSYRANYGYTF. The CDR3 bases are TGTGCCAGTAGTTACAGGGCCAACTATGGCTACACCTTC. The entire variable domain, with the rest obtained from reference TRBV19 and TRBJ1-2, is as follows: DGGITQSPKYLFRKEGQNVTLSCEQNLNHDAMYWYRQDPGQGLRLIYYSQIVNDFQKGDIAEGYSVSREKKESFPLTVTSAQKNPTAFYLCASSYRANYGYTFGSGTRLTVV.

The chain carries TRBV30 and TRBJ1-1; D gene uncertain. The length of the CDR3 is 14 residues. Germline lookup yields CDR1 GTSNPN and CDR2 SVGIG (reference sequence). V was pared by 1 base and J by 11 bases, with 20 bases between. CDR3 region: CAWSDVGRSRGAFF. CDR3 coding DNA: TGTGCCTGGAGTGATGTCGGCCGTTCGAGAGGGGCTTTCTTT. Filled out from reference TRBV30 and TRBJ1-1, the complete variable domain reads SQTIHQWPATLVQPVGSPLSLECTVEGTSNPNLYWYRQAAGRGLQLLFYSVGIGQISSEVPQNLSASRPQDRQFILSSKKLLLSDSGFYLCAWSDVGRSRGAFFGQGTRLTVV.

V is TRBV4-1 and J is TRBJ1-2, with 7 positions matching TRBD1. The CDR3 contains 17 residues. Germline lookup yields CDR1 MGHRA and CDR2 YSYEKL. V lost 6 bases and J lost 0; bases outside the gene matches: 13. The CDR3, as DNA: TGCGCCAGCAGAGGGATTCGGCAGACAGGGACTAACTATGGCTACACCTTC. This codes for CASRGIRQTGTNYGYTF.

The rearrangement uses TRBV5-1 and TRBJ2-2, with D possibly being TRBD2 (6 bases). This CDR3 spans 15 amino acids. Germline V gene sequence: CDR1 SGHRS, CDR2 YFSETQ. Trimming took off 2 bases at V and 5 bases at J, with 13 bases between the two ends. CDR3 region: CASSLRGAGTGELFF. The CDR3, as DNA: TGCGCCAGCAGCTTAAGGGGCGCGGGGACCGGGGAGCTGTTTTTT.

V usage is TRBV10-3 and J usage is TRBJ1-1, with TRBD1 as a possible D gene (5 bases). Looked up from germline, CDR1 is ENHRY and CDR2 is SYGVKD. Trimming left V 10 bases short and J 4 bases short, with 16 bases between. The CDR3 extends over 13 amino acids. Here the CDR3 reads CATESDGGTEAFF. The CDR3 DNA is TGTGCCACCGAAAGTGACGGGGGCACTGAAGCTTTCTTT.

V gene TRBV19 combines with J gene TRBJ1-5; D gene unclear. Trimming took 5 bases from V and 6 from J, leaving 14 bases between them. The length of the CDR3 is 14 residues. The germline V gene has CDR1 LNHDA and CDR2 SQIVND (reference sequence). CDR3 sequence reads: CASSAGLVVQPQHF. The CDR3 region has the DNA TGTGCCAGTAGTGCCGGACTTGTCGTTCAGCCCCAGCATTTT.

Here the CDR3 DNA reads TGCGCCAGCAGCTTGCCCGTCCTAGCGGGAGGGGTCAATGAGCAGTTCTTC. Its protein is CASSLPVLAGGVNEQFF. The chain carries TRBV5-1 and TRBJ2-1, with TRBD2 matching over 12 bases. The CDR3 has 17 amino acids. Germline CDR1 reads SGHRS; CDR2 reads YFSETQ. V shed 1 base and J 6 bases; nucleotides not matched to a gene: 8.

The chain has TRBV7-9 and TRBJ1-1; D remains ambiguous. V was trimmed by 1 base and J by 7 bases, leaving 7 bases between them. Per the germline V gene, CDR1 is SEHNR and CDR2 is FQNEAQ (reference sequence). The CDR3 extends over 12 amino acids. The CDR3 protein is CASSLVGSEAFF. DNA for the CDR3: TGTGCCAGCAGCTTAGTGGGCAGTGAAGCTTTCTTT.

As to this clone: One end of the junction is discordant with germline, which a read error may explain. V and J are TRBV4-2 and TRBJ2-5; D is possibly TRBD2 (7 bases). This CDR3 is 18 amino acids long. Germline loops: CDR1 LGHNA, CDR2 YNFKEQ. CDR3 coding DNA: TGTGCCAGCAGCAAAGAGGTGGGAGGGGACAAGTACCAAGAGACCCAGTACTTC. This gives the protein CASSKEVGGDKYQETQYF.

The V gene is TRBV6-6, the J gene TRBJ2-1, with D perhaps TRBD2 (6 bases). Germline V gene sequence: CDR1 MNHNY, CDR2 SVGAGI (reference sequence). The V end was cut by 2 bases, the J end by 7 bases, with 12 bases between. The CDR3 length is 14 residues. CDR3 nucleotide sequence: TGTGCCAGCAGTTACACGACTGGGGGGAATGAGCAGTTCTTC. Translating it yields CASSYTTGGNEQFF.

The chain combines TRBV10-1 with TRBJ2-1; TRBD2 aligns across 12 bases. The V segment lost 3 bases and the J segment 8 bases; nucleotides outside the gene matches: 11. The germline CDR1 and CDR2 sequences are WNHNN and SYGVQD (reference sequence). CDR3 length equals 17 residues. CDR3 in DNA: TGCGCCAGCAGTGAAAGGGCTAGCGGGAGGGCCGGCCATGAGCAGTTCTTC. This encodes CASSERASGRAGHEQFF.

This chain uses TRBV4-3 with TRBJ1-2; D might be TRBD1 (6 bases). This CDR3 spans 13 amino acids. V was trimmed by 4 bases and J by 8 bases, leaving 14 bases between them. Germline loops: CDR1 LGHNA, CDR2 YSLEER. CDR3 sequence reads: CASSPPGERGYTF. Here the CDR3 DNA reads TGCGCCAGCAGCCCTCCAGGGGAAAGGGGCTACACCTTC.

This clone turned up a few times. This chain links TRBV25-1 with TRBJ2-1, with 7 bases that match TRBD2. J was trimmed by 0 bases and V by 3 bases; bases with no gene match: 2. CDR1 is MGHDK and CDR2 is SYGVNS in the germline V gene. The CDR3 runs 15 residues. The CDR3 DNA follows: TGTGCCAGCAGTGATTCTAGCGGCTCCTACAATGAGCAGTTCTTC. Amino acids: CASSDSSGSYNEQFF.

The CDR3 protein is CASSQGSGDYEQYF. DNA for the CDR3: TGCGCCAGCAGCCAAGGGTCGGGAGACTACGAGCAGTACTTC. V and J are TRBV4-3 and TRBJ2-7; perhaps TRBD2 as D (6 bases). The CDR3 sequence is 14 residues long. Germline values: CDR1 LGHNA, CDR2 YSLEER. The V and J ends lost 1 base and 3 bases respectively, with 10 bases between them.

The chain carries TRBV6-1 and TRBJ1-2, with D perhaps TRBD1 (5 bases). CDR1 and CDR2 (germline): MNHNS, SASEGT. This CDR3 region has 13 residues. The V end was cut by 3 bases, the J end by 4 bases, with 9 bases between. The CDR3 is CASSEDTVYGYTF. The CDR3, as DNA: TGTGCCAGCAGTGAGGACACCGTCTATGGCTACACCTTC.

The chain has TRBV5-4 and TRBJ1-2; TRBD1 aligns across 10 bases. The ends lost 4 bases at V and 7 bases at J; junction bases unmatched: 7. In germline, CDR1 is SGHNT, CDR2 YYREEE (reference sequence). The CDR3 runs 14 residues. The chain's CDR3 is CASSRRQGAGGYTF. The CDR3 DNA follows: TGTGCCAGCAGCCGGAGACAGGGGGCCGGTGGCTACACCTTC.

This chain links TRBV5-4 with TRBJ2-2; D possibly corresponds to TRBD2 (6 bases). CDR1 SGHNT and CDR2 YYREEE come from the germline V gene (reference sequence). Trimming took off 4 bases at V and 2 bases at J, with 12 bases between the two ends. The CDR3 consists of 15 residues. The CDR3 loop is CASSHRDFNTGELFF. In DNA form, the CDR3 reads TGTGCCAGCAGCCACCGGGACTTTAACACCGGGGAGCTGTTTTTT. Looking up the rest from reference TRBV5-4 and TRBJ2-2 gives the full variable domain: ETGVTQSPTHLIKTRGQQVTLRCSSQSGHNTVSWYQQALGQGPQFIFQYYREEENGRGNFPPRFSGLQFPNYSSELNVNALELDDSALYLCASSHRDFNTGELFFGEGSRLTVL.

The gene calls are TRBV5-1 and TRBJ1-4; perhaps TRBD1 as D (6 bases). V lost 6 bases and J lost 7, with 16 bases in between. Germline CDR1 SGHRS, CDR2 YFSETQ. The CDR3 is 14 residues long. CDR3 residues: CASKLGTQVEKLFF. CDR3 DNA: TGCGCCAGCAAACTTGGGACACAGGTTGAAAAACTGTTTTTT.

The rearrangement uses TRBV5-1 and TRBJ2-1, with D possibly matching TRBD2 (5 bases). V was trimmed by 4 bases and J by 0 bases, leaving 14 bases between them. The CDR3 spans 16 residues. Germline V gives CDR1 SGHRS, CDR2 YFSETQ. The DNA of the CDR3 is TGCGCCAGCAGCCCTCCTAGCTCCAGCTCCTACAATGAGCAGTTCTTC. It translates to CASSPPSSSSYNEQFF.

This chain connects TRBV5-5 to TRBJ1-4; D gene unclear. Germline-derived CDR1 and CDR2 are SGHKS and YYEKEE (reference sequence). The CDR3 runs to 15 residues. V was pared by 0 bases and J by 7 bases, with 13 bases between. The CDR3 region has the DNA TGTGCCAGCAGCTTGGGAGAGCGAATCACTGAAAAACTGTTTTTT. Translation gives CASSLGERITEKLFF. Combining the CDR3 with reference TRBV5-5 and TRBJ1-4 gives the whole variable domain DAGVTQSPTHLIKTRGQQVTLRCSPISGHKSVSWYQQVLGQGPQFIFQYYEKEERGRGNFPDRFSARQFPNYSSELNVNALLLGDSALYLCASSLGERITEKLFFGSGTQLSVL.

As concerns this clone: Other DNA sequences from this sample encode an identical CDR3 as well. The chain joins TRBV7-2 to TRBJ2-1, with no clear D. Between the trimmed V and J ends, which lost 5 bases and 4 bases, there was a span of 3 bases. Germline V CDR1 and CDR2: SGHTA, FQGNSA. The CDR3 extends over 11 amino acids. The CDR3 sequence is CASSHYNEQFF. The CDR3 DNA reads as TGTGCCAGCAGCCATTACAATGAGCAGTTCTTC.

The J gene is TRBJ2-7, the V gene TRBV7-2; 11 bases match TRBD2. Germline CDR1 SGHTA, CDR2 FQGNSA. The V gene end was trimmed by 5 bases and the J gene end by 4 bases; junction bases not matched to a gene: 10. This CDR3 comprises 16 residues. The CDR3 nucleotides are TGTGCCAGCAGCCCGAAAGCTAGCGGGAGGACGTACGAGCAGTACTTC. Its translation: CASSPKASGRTYEQYF. Full variable domain (rest looked up from reference TRBV7-2 and TRBJ2-7): GAGVSQSPSNKVTEKGKDVELRCDPISGHTALYWYRQSLGQGLEFLIYFQGNSAPDKSGLPSDRFSAERTGGSVSTLTIQRTQQEDSAVYLCASSPKASGRTYEQYFGPGTRLTVT.

The genes are TRBV9 and TRBJ1-1; possible D gene TRBD1, 6 bases. The CDR3 has 17 residues. V lost 0 bases to trimming and J lost 1 base, with 16 bases between them. Germline V gene sequence: CDR1 SGDLS, CDR2 YYNGEE. CDR3 loop: CASSVDGAGAENTEAFF. Here the CDR3 DNA reads TGTGCCAGCAGCGTAGATGGGGCAGGGGCGGAGAACACTGAAGCTTTCTTT.

The rearrangement joins TRBV11-2 to TRBJ1-2; D not certain. Trimming took 0 bases from V and 2 from J, leaving 7 bases between them. This CDR3 has 14 residues. Germline V gene sequence: CDR1 SGHAT, CDR2 FQNNGV. CDR3 in amino acids: CASSLEQANYGYTF. The CDR3 DNA reads as TGTGCCAGCAGCTTAGAGCAGGCGAACTATGGCTACACCTTC.

This clone appeared a single time. The rearrangement joins TRBV30 to TRBJ2-3, with TRBD2 matching 10 bases. Trimming cost V 3 bases and J 2 bases; bases outside gene matches: 8. Germline V CDR1 and CDR2: GTSNPN, SVGIG (reference sequence). The CDR3 spans 16 residues. The DNA of the CDR3 is TGTGCCTGGAGCCCCCTTAGCGGGGGGATCACAGATACGCAGTATTTT. It codes for CAWSPLSGGITDTQYF. The full variable domain, in which reference TRBV30 and TRBJ2-3 provide the parts outside the CDR3, is SQTIHQWPATLVQPVGSPLSLECTVEGTSNPNLYWYRQAAGRGLQLLFYSVGIGQISSEVPQNLSASRPQDRQFILSSKKLLLSDSGFYLCAWSPLSGGITDTQYFGPGTRLTVL.

The gene calls are TRBV15 and TRBJ2-2, with D possibly being TRBD2 (5 bases). Trimming shortened V by 0 bases and J by 7 bases, and 12 bases separated the two germline ends. CDR3 length: 15 amino acids. Germline CDR1 reads LNHNV; CDR2 reads YYDKDF (reference sequence). CDR3 in amino acids: CATSRDGSKFGELFF. The CDR3, as DNA: TGTGCCACCAGCAGAGATGGGAGCAAATTCGGGGAGCTGTTTTTT.